This T cell receptor (beta chain) was sequenced during a study of read filtering for tumor transcriptome and immune sequencing. The ends were cut back, 5 bases at V and 7 bases at J, with 15 bases in the middle. This CDR3 has 13 residues. CDR1 and CDR2 from the germline V gene are SQVTM and ANQGSEA. Note on this clonotype: This may arise from a read error, as a much more abundant clone is one base away.

This library used roughly 400 ng RNA and molecular barcoded adaptors spanning alpha/delta and beta/gamma chains. TCRdb recomputed calls from the reads with MiXCR, one row per CDR3 protein. The repertoire holds about 93,000 distinct CDR3 sequences, with 20% to 25% as singletons. The sample taken for sequencing was a population of CD138-negative cells sorted from bone marrow. The chain is built from TRBV29-1 and TRBJ2-1; D ambiguous. This receptor was taken from a donor older than 35 with multiple myeloma. CDR3 in amino acids: CSVLLSDGNEQFF. In DNA form, the CDR3 reads TGCAGCGTTCTCCTGTCTGATGGGAATGAGCAGTTCTTC.